The source of this TCR beta chain is a study of blood T cell repertoires in COVID-19. V gave up 4 bases and J gave up 1 base; unmatched junction bases: 3. This CDR3 contains 14 residues. In germline, CDR1 is SGHDT, CDR2 YYEEEE. Per the original methods: Nucleated cell counts were estimated from reference gene primer amplification. Assay: immunoSEQ multiplex PCR; the TCRdb copy retains only in-frame clones and omits some. That table furnishes V, J and clone size, whereas the DNA furnished D and trimming. Of hundreds of thousands of clones listed, approximately 90% are singletons. V and J are TRBV5-6 and TRBJ2-3, with 7 bases lining up with TRBD1. The sequenced sample was PBMCs or T cells enriched from blood (not recorded which). This TCR derives from a man aged 25 to 40 who had recovered from COVID-19. Here the CDR3 reads CASSRDRRTDTQYF. As DNA, the CDR3 is TGTGCCAGCAGCCGGGACAGACGCACAGATACGCAGTATTTT.